This TCR beta chain originates from a study of human T cells and chemical hapten exposure. Study findings and constraints: Patch test score showed a positive correlation with PT1 expanded TCR counts.

The CDR3 consists of 13 residues. Germline CDR1 and CDR2: SQVTM and ANQGSEA. Unmatched junction bases numbered 4, after V lost 4 bases and J lost 4 bases. TCRdb used MiXCR to reprocess the RACE reads, holding one entry per CDR3 protein. The table has tens of thousands of distinct CDR3 sequences, over 7.5% seen once. A few counts support this clonotype. Its antigen remains unknown. Time point: patch test 1, 2 weeks after DPC sensitization. The treatment denotes: therapeutic diphenylcyclopropenone sensitization with weekly scalp DPC. This chain joins TRBV29-1 and TRBJ2-5, with TRBD1 matching 9 bases. The input for sequencing was whole blood, taken in connection with sensitization to the hapten diphenylcyclopropenone (DPC). This TCR was recovered from a woman between 40 and 50 years old with alopecia areata. Some clones in this sample may be carry-over from other donors' samples. DNA of the CDR3: TGCAGCGTTGTGACAGGGGGAGGAGAGACCCAGTACTTC. The encoded protein is CSVVTGGGETQYF. The complete variable domain, with remaining parts taken from reference TRBV29-1 and TRBJ2-5, reads SAVISQKPSRDICQRGTSLTIQCQVDSQVTMMFWYRQQPGQSLTLIATANQGSEATYESGFVIDKFPISRPNLTFSTLTVSNMSPEDSSIYLCSVVTGGGETQYFGPGTRLLVL.